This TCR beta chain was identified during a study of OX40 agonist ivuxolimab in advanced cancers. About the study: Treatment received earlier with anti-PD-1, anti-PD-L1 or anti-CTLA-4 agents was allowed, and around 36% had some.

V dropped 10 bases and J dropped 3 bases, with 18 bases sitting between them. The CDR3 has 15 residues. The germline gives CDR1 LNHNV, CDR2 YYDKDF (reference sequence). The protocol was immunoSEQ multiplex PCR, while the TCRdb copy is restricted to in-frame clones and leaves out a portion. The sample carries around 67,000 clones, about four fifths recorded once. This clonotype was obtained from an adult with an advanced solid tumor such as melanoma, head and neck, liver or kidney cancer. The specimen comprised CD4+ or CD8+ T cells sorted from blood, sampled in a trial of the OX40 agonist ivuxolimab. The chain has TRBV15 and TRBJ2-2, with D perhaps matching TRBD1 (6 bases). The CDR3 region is CAIQPRGWDTGELFF. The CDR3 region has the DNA TGTGCCATCCAACCTAGGGGGTGGGACACCGGGGAGCTGTTTTTT. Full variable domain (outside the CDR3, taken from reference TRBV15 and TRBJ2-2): DAMVIQNPRYQVTQFGKPVTLSCSQTLNHNVMYWYQQKSSQAPKLLFHYYDKDFNNEADTPDNFQSRRPNTSFCFLDIRSPGLGDTAMYLCAIQPRGWDTGELFFGEGSRLTVL.